This T cell receptor beta chain was identified in a study of blood T cell repertoires in COVID-19. This table comes from immunoSEQ multiplex PCR, and its TCRdb copy is limited to in-frame clones, with some not included. The table records about 320,000 clones, around nine tenths of them present only once. Per the germline V gene, CDR1 is SEHNR and CDR2 is FQNEAQ (reference sequence). This CDR3 comprises 14 residues. V was pared by 1 base and J by 0 bases, with 6 bases between. The source material was PBMCs or T cells enriched from blood (not recorded which). The chain joins TRBV7-9 to TRBJ1-1; D is unclear. The sequence was collected from a man aged 55 to 70 who had recovered from COVID-19. In nucleotides, the CDR3 is TGTGCCAGCAGCTTAGGGCGGATGAACACTGAAGCTTTCTTT. This codes for CASSLGRMNTEAFF.